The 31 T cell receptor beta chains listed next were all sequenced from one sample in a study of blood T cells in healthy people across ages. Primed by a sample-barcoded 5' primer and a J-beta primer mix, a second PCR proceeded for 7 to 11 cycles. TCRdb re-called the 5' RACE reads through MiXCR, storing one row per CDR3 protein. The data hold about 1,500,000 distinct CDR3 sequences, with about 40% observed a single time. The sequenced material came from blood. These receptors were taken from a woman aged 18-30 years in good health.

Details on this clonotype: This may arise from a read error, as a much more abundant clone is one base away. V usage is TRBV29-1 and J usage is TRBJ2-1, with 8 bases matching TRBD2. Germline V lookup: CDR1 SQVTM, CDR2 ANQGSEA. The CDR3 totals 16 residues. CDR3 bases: TGCAGCGTTGAGAGGTCGAGCGGGGGAAGAAGGAATGGGCAGTTCTTC. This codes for CSVERSSGGRRNGQFF.

The CDR3 DNA follows: TGTGCCAGCAGCTTAGTCGGTGGAGGTGGAAACACCATATATTTT. Amino acids: CASSLVGGGGNTIYF. The chain links TRBV7-2 to TRBJ1-3, with D unresolved. With 1 base removed from V and 3 bases from J, the gap between germline ends came to 10 bases. From germline, CDR1 is SGHTA and CDR2 FQGNSA. This CDR3 contains 15 residues.

The CDR3 spells CASSLTRIDEQFF. The CDR3 DNA reads TGTGCCAGCAGCCTCACTAGAATCGATGAGCAGTTCTTC. V is TRBV12-3 or TRBV12-4 and J is TRBJ2-1; possibly TRBD2 for D (5 bases). V lost 6 bases, J lost 8 bases, and 14 bases lay in between. The CDR3 spans 13 residues.

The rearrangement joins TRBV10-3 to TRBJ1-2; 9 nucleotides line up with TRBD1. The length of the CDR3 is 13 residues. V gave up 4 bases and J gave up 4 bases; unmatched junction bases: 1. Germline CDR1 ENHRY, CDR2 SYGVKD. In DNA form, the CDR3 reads TGTGCCATCAGTGGACAGGGGGTCTATGGCTACACCTTC. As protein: CAISGQGVYGYTF.

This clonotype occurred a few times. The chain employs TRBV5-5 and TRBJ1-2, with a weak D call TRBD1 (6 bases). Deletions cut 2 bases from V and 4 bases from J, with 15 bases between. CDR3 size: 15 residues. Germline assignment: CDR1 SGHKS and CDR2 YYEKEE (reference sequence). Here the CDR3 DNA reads TGTGCCAGCAGCTTTGATGGGGGCATAGGCTATGGCTACACCTTC. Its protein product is CASSFDGGIGYGYTF.

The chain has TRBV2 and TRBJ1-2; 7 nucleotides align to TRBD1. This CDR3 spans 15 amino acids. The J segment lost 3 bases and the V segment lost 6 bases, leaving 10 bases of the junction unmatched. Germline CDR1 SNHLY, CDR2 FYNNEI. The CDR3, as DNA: TGTGCCAGCAGCGGAGGGGGCAGGGTGGACTATGGCTACACCTTC. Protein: CASSGGGRVDYGYTF. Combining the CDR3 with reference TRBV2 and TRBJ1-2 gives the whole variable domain EPEVTQTPSHQVTQMGQEVILRCVPISNHLYFYWYRQILGQKVEFLVSFYNNEISEKSEIFDDQFSVERPDGSNFTLKIRSTKLEDSAMYFCASSGGGRVDYGYTFGSGTRLTVV.

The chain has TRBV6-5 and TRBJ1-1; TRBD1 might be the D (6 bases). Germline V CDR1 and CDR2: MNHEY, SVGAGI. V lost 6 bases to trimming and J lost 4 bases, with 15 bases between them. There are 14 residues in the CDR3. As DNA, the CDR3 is TGTGCCAGCAGAAAACAGGGAGGGTCCACTGAAGCTTTCTTT. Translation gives CASRKQGGSTEAFF.

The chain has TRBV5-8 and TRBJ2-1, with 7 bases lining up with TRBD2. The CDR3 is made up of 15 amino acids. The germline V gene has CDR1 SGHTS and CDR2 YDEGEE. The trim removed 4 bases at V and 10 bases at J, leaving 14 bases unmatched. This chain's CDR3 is CASSPKLGGILEQFF. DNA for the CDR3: TGTGCCAGCAGCCCAAAGCTGGGAGGGATCTTAGAGCAGTTCTTC.

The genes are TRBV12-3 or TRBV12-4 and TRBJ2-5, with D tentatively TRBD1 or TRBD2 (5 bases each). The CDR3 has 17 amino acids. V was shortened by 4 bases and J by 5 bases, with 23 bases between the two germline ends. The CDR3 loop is CASSYLQTGGGWETQYF. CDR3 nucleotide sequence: TGTGCCAGCAGTTACCTACAAACAGGCGGCGGGTGGGAGACCCAGTACTTC.

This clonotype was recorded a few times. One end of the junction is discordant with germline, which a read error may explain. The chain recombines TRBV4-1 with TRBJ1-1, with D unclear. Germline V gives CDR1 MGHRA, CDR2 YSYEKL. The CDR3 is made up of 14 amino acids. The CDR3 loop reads CASSQDLGNTEAFF. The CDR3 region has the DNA TGTGCCAGCAGCCAGGATTTGGGAAACACTGAAGCTTTCTTT.

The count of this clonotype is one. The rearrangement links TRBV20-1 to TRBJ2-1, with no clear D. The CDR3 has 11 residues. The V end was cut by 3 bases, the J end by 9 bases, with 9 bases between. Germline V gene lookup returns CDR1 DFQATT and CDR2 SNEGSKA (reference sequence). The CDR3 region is CSASIWAEQFF. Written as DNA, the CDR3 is TGCAGTGCTAGTATATGGGCTGAGCAGTTCTTC.

CDR3 sequence: CASTRQTGGLDTQYF. As DNA, the CDR3 is TGTGCCAGCACCAGGCAGACAGGGGGCCTAGATACGCAGTATTTT. The chain combines TRBV27 with TRBJ2-3, with 10 bases matching TRBD1. Per germline, CDR1 MNHEY and CDR2 SMNVEV (reference sequence). CDR3 length: 15 amino acids. V gave up 7 bases and J gave up 5 bases; unmatched junction bases: 9.

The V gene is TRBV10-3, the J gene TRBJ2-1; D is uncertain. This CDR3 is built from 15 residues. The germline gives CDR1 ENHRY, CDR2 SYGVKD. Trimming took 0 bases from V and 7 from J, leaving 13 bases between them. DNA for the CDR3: TGTGCCATCAGTGAGTCGAATTCCTTGGAGAATGAGCAGTTCTTC. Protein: CAISESNSLENEQFF.

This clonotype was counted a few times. CDR3 nucleotides: TGTGCCACCAGCTGGGGGATTCCCTATGGCTACACCTTC. This gives the protein CATSWGIPYGYTF. The chain combines TRBV15 with TRBJ1-2, with D perhaps TRBD1 (5 bases). V lost 5 bases and J 4 bases, leaving 11 bases between the germline ends. The CDR3 runs to 13 residues. CDR1 is LNHNV, CDR2 YYDKDF, per germline (reference sequence).

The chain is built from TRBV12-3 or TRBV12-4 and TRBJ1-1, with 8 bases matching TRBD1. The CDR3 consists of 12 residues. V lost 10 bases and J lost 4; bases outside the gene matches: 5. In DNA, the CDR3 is TGTGCCACTCACGGACAGGGCACTGAAGCTTTCTTT. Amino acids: CATHGQGTEAFF.

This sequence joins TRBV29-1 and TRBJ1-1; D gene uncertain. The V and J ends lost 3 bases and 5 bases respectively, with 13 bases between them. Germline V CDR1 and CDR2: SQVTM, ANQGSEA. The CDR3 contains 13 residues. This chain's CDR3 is CSVDSPAGTEAFF. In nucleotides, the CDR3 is TGCAGCGTTGACTCCCCCGCCGGGACTGAAGCTTTCTTT.

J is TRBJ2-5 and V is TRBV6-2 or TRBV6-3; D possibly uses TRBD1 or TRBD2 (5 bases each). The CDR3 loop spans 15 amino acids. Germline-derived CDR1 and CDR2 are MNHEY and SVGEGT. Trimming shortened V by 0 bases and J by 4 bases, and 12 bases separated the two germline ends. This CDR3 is CASSYSLGVIETQYF. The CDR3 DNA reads TGTGCCAGCAGTTACTCGTTGGGGGTTATAGAGACCCAGTACTTC.

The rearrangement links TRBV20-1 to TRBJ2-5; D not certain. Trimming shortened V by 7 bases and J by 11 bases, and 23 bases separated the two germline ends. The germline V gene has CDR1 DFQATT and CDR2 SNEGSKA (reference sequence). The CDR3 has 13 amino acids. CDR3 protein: CSVRALPYNEQYF. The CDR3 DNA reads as TGCAGTGTCAGAGCGCTACCGTACAATGAGCAGTACTTC.

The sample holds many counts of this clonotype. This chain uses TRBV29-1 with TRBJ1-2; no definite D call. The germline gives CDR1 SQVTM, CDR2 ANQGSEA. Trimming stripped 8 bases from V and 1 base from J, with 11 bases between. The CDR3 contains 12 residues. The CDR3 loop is CSSKTDNYGYTF. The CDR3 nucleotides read TGCAGCTCGAAGACCGATAACTATGGCTACACCTTC.

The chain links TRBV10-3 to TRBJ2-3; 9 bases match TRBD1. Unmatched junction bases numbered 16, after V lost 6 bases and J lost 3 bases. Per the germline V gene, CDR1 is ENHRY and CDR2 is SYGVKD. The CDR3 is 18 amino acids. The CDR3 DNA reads TGTGCCATCAGGGGGGGACCCAAAAGGACAGGGGCGACAGATACGCAGTATTTT. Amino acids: CAIRGGPKRTGATDTQYF.

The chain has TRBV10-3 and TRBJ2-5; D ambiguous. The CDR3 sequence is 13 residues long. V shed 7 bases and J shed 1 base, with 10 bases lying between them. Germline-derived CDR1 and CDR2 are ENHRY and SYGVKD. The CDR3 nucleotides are TGTGCCATCAAGGGCACAGCCCAAGAGACCCAGTACTTC. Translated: CAIKGTAQETQYF.

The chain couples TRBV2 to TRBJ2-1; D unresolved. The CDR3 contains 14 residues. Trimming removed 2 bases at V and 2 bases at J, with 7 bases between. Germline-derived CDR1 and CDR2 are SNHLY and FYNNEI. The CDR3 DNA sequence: TGTGCCAGCAGTGAATACGGCCCCTACAATGAGCAGTTCTTC. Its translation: CASSEYGPYNEQFF.

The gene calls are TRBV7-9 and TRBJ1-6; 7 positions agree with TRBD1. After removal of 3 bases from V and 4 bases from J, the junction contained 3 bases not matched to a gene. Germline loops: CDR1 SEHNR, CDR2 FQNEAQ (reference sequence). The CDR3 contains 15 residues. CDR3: CASSLTGQYNSPLHF. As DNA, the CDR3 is TGTGCCAGCAGCTTGACGGGACAGTATAATTCACCCCTCCACTTT.

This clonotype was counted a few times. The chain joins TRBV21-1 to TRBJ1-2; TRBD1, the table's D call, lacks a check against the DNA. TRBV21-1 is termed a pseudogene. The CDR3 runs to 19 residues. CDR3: CASSKVVGGTPGNNYGYTF. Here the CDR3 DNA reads TGTGCCAGCAGCAAAGTTGTCGGTGGGACCCCGGGCAATAACTATGGCTACACCTTC.

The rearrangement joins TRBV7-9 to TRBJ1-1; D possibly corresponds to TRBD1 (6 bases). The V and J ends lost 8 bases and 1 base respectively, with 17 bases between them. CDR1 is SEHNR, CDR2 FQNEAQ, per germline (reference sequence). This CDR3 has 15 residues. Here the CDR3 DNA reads TGTGCCAGCTCCCGGGGGCCCCCAAAGAACACTGAAGCTTTCTTT. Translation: CASSRGPPKNTEAFF.

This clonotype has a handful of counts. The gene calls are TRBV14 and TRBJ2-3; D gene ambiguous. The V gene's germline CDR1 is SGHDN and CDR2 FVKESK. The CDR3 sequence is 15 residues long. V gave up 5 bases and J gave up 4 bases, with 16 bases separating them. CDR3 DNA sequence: TGTGCCAGCAGCGGTCGAGAAGCTCTGCCAGATACGCAGTATTTT. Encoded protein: CASSGREALPDTQYF.

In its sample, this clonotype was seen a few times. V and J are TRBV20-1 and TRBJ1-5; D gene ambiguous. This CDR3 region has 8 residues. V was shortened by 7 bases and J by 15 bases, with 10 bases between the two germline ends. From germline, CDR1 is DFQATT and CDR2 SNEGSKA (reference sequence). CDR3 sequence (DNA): TGCAGTGTTCATTTCGGGCATTTT. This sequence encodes CSVHFGHF.

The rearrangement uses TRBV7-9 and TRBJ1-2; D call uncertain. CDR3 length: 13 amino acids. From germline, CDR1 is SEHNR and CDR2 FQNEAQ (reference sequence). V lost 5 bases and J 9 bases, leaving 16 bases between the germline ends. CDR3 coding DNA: TGTGCCAGCAGCCCCGGCGTGGAACAACGCTACACCTTC. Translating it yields CASSPGVEQRYTF. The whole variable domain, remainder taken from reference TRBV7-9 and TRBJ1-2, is DTGVSQNPRHKITKRGQNVTFRCDPISEHNRLYWYRQTLGQGPEFLTYFQNEAQLEKSRLLSDRFSAERPKGSFSTLEIQRTEQGDSAMYLCASSPGVEQRYTFGSGTRLTVV.

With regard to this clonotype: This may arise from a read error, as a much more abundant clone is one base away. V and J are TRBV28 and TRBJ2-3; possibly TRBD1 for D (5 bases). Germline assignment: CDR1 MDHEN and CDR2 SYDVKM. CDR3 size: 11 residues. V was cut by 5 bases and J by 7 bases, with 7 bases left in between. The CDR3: CASSPGYTQYF. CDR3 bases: TGTGCCAGCAGTCCAGGGTATACGCAGTATTTT. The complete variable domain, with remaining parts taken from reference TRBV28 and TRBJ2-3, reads DVKVTQSSRYLVKRTGEKVFLECVQDMDHENMFWYRQDPGLGLRLIYFSYDVKMKEKGDIPEGYSVSREKKERFSLILESASTNQTSMYLCASSPGYTQYFGPGTRLTVL.

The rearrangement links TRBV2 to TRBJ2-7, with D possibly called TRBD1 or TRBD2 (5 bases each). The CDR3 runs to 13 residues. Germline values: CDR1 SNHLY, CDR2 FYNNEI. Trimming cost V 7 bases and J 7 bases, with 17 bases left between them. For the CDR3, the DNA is TGTGCCAGCAAAGGGACGGCTTCCGGGGAGCAGTACTTC. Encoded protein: CASKGTASGEQYF.

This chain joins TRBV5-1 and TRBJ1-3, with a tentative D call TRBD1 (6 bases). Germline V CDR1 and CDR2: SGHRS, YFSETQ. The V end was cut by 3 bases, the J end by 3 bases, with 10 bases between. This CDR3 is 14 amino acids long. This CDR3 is CASSSDSLGNTIYF. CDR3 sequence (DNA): TGCGCCAGCAGCTCGGACAGCCTTGGAAACACCATATATTTT.